The source of this TCR beta chain is a study of T cells in Graves' hyperthyroidism and ophthalmopathy. The wider study: Specimen type is peripheral blood, collected at initial diagnosis prior to any treatment. The study's findings and limits: The authors' 13 V-J model separated ophthalmopathy from stable hyperthyroidism.

Germline-derived CDR1 and CDR2 are SQVTM and ANQGSEA. Deletions cut 6 bases from V and 4 bases from J, with 12 bases between. The CDR3 covers 12 residues. This clonotype occurred a few times. Its antigen is unidentified. Amplified TCR beta CDR3 regions derived from RNA transcripts. TCR CDR3 regions were first amplified by RT-PCR with HTBI primers. TCRdb redid the calling of the multiplex PCR reads with MiXCR, one entry per CDR3 protein. This sample yields approximately 610,000 distinct CDR3 sequences, of which roughly 14% are seen a single time; about 3.9% belongs to the top ten. Active moderate-to-severe ophthalmopathy, Clinical Activity Score at least 3, NOSPECS at least 4, under 3 months' duration. Diagnostic decisions used clinical symptoms, serum thyroxine and TRAb, thyroid ultrasound and orbital computed tomography.

The chain is built from TRBV29-1 and TRBJ1-1; TRBD1 is a possible D gene (5 bases). This TCR was sampled from a woman aged 40 to 50 with Graves' ophthalmopathy. Sequenced input: blood. CDR3 in amino acids: CSVLGGFTEAFF. DNA for the CDR3: TGCAGCGTGCTCGGGGGGTTCACTGAAGCTTTCTTT.